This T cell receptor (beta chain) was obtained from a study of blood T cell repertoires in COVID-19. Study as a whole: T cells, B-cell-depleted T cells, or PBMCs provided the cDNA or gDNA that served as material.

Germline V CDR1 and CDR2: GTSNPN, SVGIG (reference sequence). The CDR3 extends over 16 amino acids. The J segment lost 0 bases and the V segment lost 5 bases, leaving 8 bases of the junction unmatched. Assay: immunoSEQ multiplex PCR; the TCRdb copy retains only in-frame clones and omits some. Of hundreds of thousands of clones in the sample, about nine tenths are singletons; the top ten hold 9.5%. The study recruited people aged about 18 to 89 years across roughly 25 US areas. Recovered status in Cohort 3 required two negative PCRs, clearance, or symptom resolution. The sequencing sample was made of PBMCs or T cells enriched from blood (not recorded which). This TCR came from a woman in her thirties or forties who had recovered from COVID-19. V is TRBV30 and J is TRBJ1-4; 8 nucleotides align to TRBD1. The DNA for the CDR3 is TGTGCCTGGCGGACAGGGCGTAGACCAACTAATGAAAAACTGTTTTTT. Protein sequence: CAWRTGRRPTNEKLFF.